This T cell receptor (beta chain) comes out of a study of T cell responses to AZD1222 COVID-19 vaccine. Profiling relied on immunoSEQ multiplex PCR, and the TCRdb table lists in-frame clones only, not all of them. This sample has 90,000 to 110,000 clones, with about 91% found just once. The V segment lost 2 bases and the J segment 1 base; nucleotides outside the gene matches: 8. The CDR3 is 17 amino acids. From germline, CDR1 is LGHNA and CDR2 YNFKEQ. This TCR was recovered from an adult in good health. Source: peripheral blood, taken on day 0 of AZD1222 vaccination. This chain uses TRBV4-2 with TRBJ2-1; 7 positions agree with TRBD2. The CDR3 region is CASSQLLQGGSYNEQFF. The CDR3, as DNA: TGTGCCAGCAGCCAACTCTTGCAGGGAGGGTCCTACAATGAGCAGTTCTTC.